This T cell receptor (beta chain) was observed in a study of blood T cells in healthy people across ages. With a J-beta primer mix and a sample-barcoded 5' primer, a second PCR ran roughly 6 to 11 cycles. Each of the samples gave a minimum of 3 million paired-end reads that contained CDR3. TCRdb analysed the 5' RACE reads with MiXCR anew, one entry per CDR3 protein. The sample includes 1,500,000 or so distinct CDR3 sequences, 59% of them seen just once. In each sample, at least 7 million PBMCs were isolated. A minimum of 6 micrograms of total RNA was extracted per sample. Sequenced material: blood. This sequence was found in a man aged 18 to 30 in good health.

The CDR3 bases are TGTGCCAGCAGTTTAAATCAGGGTTATCCAGATACGCAGTATTTT. It yields the protein CASSLNQGYPDTQYF. The rearrangement joins TRBV27 to TRBJ2-3, with D maybe TRBD1 (5 bases). V was trimmed by 2 bases and J by 4 bases, leaving 13 bases between them. The CDR3 is 15 residues long. The germline CDR1 and CDR2 sequences are MNHEY and SMNVEV (reference sequence).